The clone carrying this T cell receptor beta chain was seen more than once but under ten times. Its antigen is not identified. As handled by the study authors: CDR3 differences across clinicopathological groups were used to build a distant-metastasis classifier for papillary thyroid cancer. TCRdb called clones again from the PCR reads with MiXCR. The V and J calls and clone size come from TCRdb's table, not from the authors' own analysis. This sample carries around 19,000 clones, 30% to 40% of them seen once, and the ten largest clones take roughly 10%. The data are from a study of metastatic and nonmetastatic thyroid tumors. Among the patients, none had received any treatment before thyroid surgery. Study conclusions and caveats: Malignant thyroid tumors reportedly had TCR beta diversity that was significantly higher than in benign nodules, in blood and tumor.

Germline V gives CDR1 MNHEY, CDR2 SVGEGT. Unmatched junction bases numbered 5, after V lost 4 bases and J lost 8 bases. The CDR3 length is 16 residues. The sequencing input was tumor tissue. This clonotype was obtained from a male donor with papillary thyroid cancer or a benign thyroid nodule (not recorded which). Some clones in this sample may be carry-over from other donors' samples. This chain links TRBV6-2 or TRBV6-3 with TRBJ2-1; 16 bases match TRBD2. The CDR3 loop reads CASSSPGLAGGHEQFF. CDR3 DNA sequence: TGTGCCAGCAGTTCTCCGGGACTAGCGGGAGGGCATGAGCAGTTCTTC.